Below, 24 T cell receptor beta chains from the same sample are listed, as sequenced in a study of blood T cell repertoires in COVID-19. Only in-frame clones appear in the TCRdb table, and some are missing; sequencing was by immunoSEQ multiplex PCR. Here the sample spans roughly 200,000 clones, roughly 82% being singletons. The specimen sequenced was PBMCs or T cells enriched from blood (not recorded which). The receptors come from a woman between 25 and 40 years old who had recovered from COVID-19.

The rearrangement joins TRBV18 to TRBJ2-3; TRBD2 aligns across 8 bases. Germline V lookup: CDR1 KGHSH, CDR2 LQKENI. The length of the CDR3 is 19 residues. Trimming took 2 bases from V and 4 from J; bases not matched to a gene: 17. CDR3 amino acids: CASSPTPASGYLSADTQYF. DNA for the CDR3: TGTGCCAGCTCACCAACTCCGGCTAGCGGGTATCTAAGCGCAGATACGCAGTATTTT.

J is TRBJ1-1 and V is TRBV7-9; TRBD1 aligns across 9 bases. This CDR3 has 16 residues. V trimming: 5 bases; J trimming: 5 bases; junction bases outside the gene matches: 12. Germline V gene data show CDR1 as SEHNR and CDR2 as FQNEAQ (reference sequence). CDR3 loop: CASSHYLTGGKTEAFF. The CDR3, as DNA: TGTGCCAGCAGCCACTACCTAACAGGGGGCAAGACTGAAGCTTTCTTT. Supplemented by reference TRBV7-9 and TRBJ1-1, the full variable domain reads DTGVSQNPRHKITKRGQNVTFRCDPISEHNRLYWYRQTLGQGPEFLTYFQNEAQLEKSRLLSDRFSAERPKGSFSTLEIQRTEQGDSAMYLCASSHYLTGGKTEAFFGQGTRLTVV.

V usage is TRBV2 and J usage is TRBJ2-1; 13 bases map to TRBD2. J lost 7 bases, V lost 6 bases, and 6 bases had no gene match. CDR3 length equals 15 residues. The V gene's germline CDR1 is SNHLY and CDR2 FYNNEI. The CDR3 nucleotides read TGTGCCAGCAGCCACGGACTAGCGGGAGAAAATGAGCAGTTCTTC. Its translation: CASSHGLAGENEQFF.

The chain recombines TRBV14 with TRBJ1-4; D may be TRBD1 (6 bases). This CDR3 is 14 amino acids long. Germline V lookup: CDR1 SGHDN, CDR2 FVKESK. Trimming cost V 4 bases and J 6 bases, with 12 bases left between them. The CDR3 loop reads CASSPTGWDEKLFF. CDR3 in DNA: TGTGCCAGCAGCCCAACAGGGTGGGATGAAAAACTGTTTTTT.

The genes are TRBV5-4 and TRBJ1-3, with 10 bases aligning to TRBD1. The CDR3 extends over 15 amino acids. The V segment lost 10 bases and the J segment 5 bases; nucleotides outside the gene matches: 12. Germline V gene sequence: CDR1 SGHNT, CDR2 YYREEE (reference sequence). CDR3 region: CAGAPTGGERNTIYF. The CDR3, as DNA: TGTGCCGGCGCACCGACAGGGGGCGAAAGAAACACCATATATTTT. Based on the CDR3 plus reference TRBV5-4 and TRBJ1-3, the full variable domain is ETGVTQSPTHLIKTRGQQVTLRCSSQSGHNTVSWYQQALGQGPQFIFQYYREEENGRGNFPPRFSGLQFPNYSSELNVNALELDDSALYLCAGAPTGGERNTIYFGEGSWLTVV.

The chain employs TRBV11-2 and TRBJ2-7, with TRBD2 identical over 7 bases. The V gene end was trimmed by 2 bases and the J gene end by 0 bases; junction bases not matched to a gene: 4. This CDR3 comprises 15 residues. Germline V gene sequence: CDR1 SGHAT, CDR2 FQNNGV. The CDR3 DNA sequence: TGTGCCAGCAGCTTAATCGGCGGGAGCTCCTACGAGCAGTACTTC. Encoded protein: CASSLIGGSSYEQYF.

The chain uses TRBV5-1 and TRBJ1-2; D not resolved. CDR1 and CDR2 (germline): SGHRS, YFSETQ. V shed 0 bases and J shed 3 bases, with 21 bases lying between them. The CDR3 spans 18 residues. The CDR3 nucleotides read TGCGCCAGCAGCTTGGATGAACGGAGTTCGTCGCCAGACTATGGCTACACCTTC. It yields the protein CASSLDERSSSPDYGYTF.

CDR3 sequence (DNA): TGTGCCAGCAGAAAAACGGGTGGACAGCCCCAGCATTTT. Protein sequence: CASRKTGGQPQHF. This chain links TRBV6-5 with TRBJ1-5; no definite D call. The CDR3 has 13 residues. Germline V CDR1 and CDR2: MNHEY, SVGAGI. The germline V and J ends were trimmed by 6 bases and 7 bases, with 13 bases remaining between them.

V gene TRBV28 combines with J gene TRBJ1-5, with 10 bases that match TRBD1. The CDR3 sequence is 14 residues long. Germline CDR1 reads MDHEN; CDR2 reads SYDVKM. The V segment lost 10 bases and the J segment 1 base; nucleotides outside the gene matches: 4. CDR3 in amino acids: CATWDRGSNQPQHF. CDR3 in DNA: TGTGCCACCTGGGACAGGGGAAGCAATCAGCCCCAGCATTTT.

The rearrangement uses TRBV19 and TRBJ2-7; the D gene is possibly TRBD1 (5 bases). Germline lookup yields CDR1 LNHDA and CDR2 SQIVND (reference sequence). The CDR3 loop spans 14 amino acids. Trimming removed 5 bases at V and 0 bases at J, with 11 bases between. CDR3 sequence reads: CASSSHQGSYEQYF. The CDR3 DNA reads TGTGCCAGTAGTTCCCACCAGGGCTCCTACGAGCAGTACTTC. Complete variable domain (other parts from reference TRBV19 and TRBJ2-7): DGGITQSPKYLFRKEGQNVTLSCEQNLNHDAMYWYRQDPGQGLRLIYYSQIVNDFQKGDIAEGYSVSREKKESFPLTVTSAQKNPTAFYLCASSSHQGSYEQYFGPGTRLTVT.

This clone has a single count. The chain couples TRBV20-1 to TRBJ2-1; 8 bases line up with TRBD2. From germline, CDR1 is DFQATT and CDR2 SNEGSKA (reference sequence). V gave up 3 bases and J gave up 10 bases; unmatched junction bases: 11. The CDR3 consists of 14 residues. The CDR3 region has the DNA TGCAGTGCTAGTTCCAGCGGGGGCCGACGGGAGCAGTTCTTC. This codes for CSASSSGGRREQFF.

The rearrangement uses TRBV6-1 and TRBJ1-5, with D possibly matching TRBD1 (5 bases). Trimming took 4 bases from V and 2 from J, leaving 15 bases between them. The CDR3 length is 16 residues. The germline gives CDR1 MNHNS, CDR2 SASEGT. The CDR3 loop is CASSGGRAPGNQPQHF. The CDR3 DNA reads as TGTGCCAGCAGTGGCGGCAGGGCCCCTGGCAATCAGCCCCAGCATTTT.

This rearrangement joins TRBV7-9 to TRBJ2-7, with D tentatively TRBD2 (5 bases). CDR3 length equals 13 residues. Germline V gives CDR1 SEHNR, CDR2 FQNEAQ (reference sequence). The V gene lost 8 bases and the J gene lost 3 bases, with 14 bases spanning the gap. CDR3 DNA: TGTGCCAGCTCCTTTTGGGAGCTCTACGAGCAGTACTTC. It translates to CASSFWELYEQYF.

This chain connects TRBV27 to TRBJ2-1, with TRBD1 matching over 7 bases. Germline-derived CDR1 and CDR2 are MNHEY and SMNVEV (reference sequence). The CDR3 consists of 15 residues. V lost 4 bases, J lost 9 bases, and 12 bases stayed unmatched. This chain's CDR3 is CASSSHERGRGEQFF. The CDR3 region has the DNA TGTGCCAGCAGTTCCCATGAGAGGGGGCGCGGTGAGCAGTTCTTC.

The chain recombines TRBV27 with TRBJ2-7; 7 positions agree with TRBD1. This CDR3 contains 14 residues. The ends lost 6 bases at V and 4 bases at J; junction bases unmatched: 9. In germline, CDR1 is MNHEY, CDR2 SMNVEV (reference sequence). In DNA, the CDR3 is TGTGCCAGCAGACTAACAGGGGTTGGTTACGAGCAGTACTTC. Protein product: CASRLTGVGYEQYF.

The CDR3 reads CASSLGSGGYSPLHF. DNA for the CDR3: TGTGCCAGCAGCTTGGGGTCGGGGGGTTATTCACCCCTCCACTTT. This chain connects TRBV5-6 to TRBJ1-6, with D perhaps matching TRBD1 (5 bases). In germline, CDR1 is SGHDT, CDR2 YYEEEE. Trimming shortened V by 0 bases and J by 8 bases, and 12 bases separated the two germline ends. This CDR3 is 15 amino acids long.

This chain joins TRBV29-1 and TRBJ1-1; TRBD1 might be the D (5 bases). The CDR3 is 16 residues long. Trimming took off 8 bases at V and 3 bases at J, with 25 bases between the two ends. CDR1 and CDR2 (germline): SQVTM, ANQGSEA. As DNA, the CDR3 is TGCAGCTTCAGGGCCCCCCGGGCATATAGGGACACTGAAGCTTTCTTT. It yields the protein CSFRAPRAYRDTEAFF.

The chain uses TRBV6-1 and TRBJ2-2; 10 bases agree with TRBD2. The CDR3 has 16 amino acids. Germline CDR1 is MNHNS and CDR2 is SASEGT. V lost 1 base, J lost 7 bases, and 6 bases stayed unmatched. Here the CDR3 DNA reads TGTGCCAGCAGTGAAGGGTTAGCGGGAGGATTCGGGGAGCTGTTTTTT. Translation gives CASSEGLAGGFGELFF.

The chain joins TRBV29-1 to TRBJ1-2; 7 bases match TRBD1. The V and J ends lost 3 bases and 0 bases, in that order; junction bases with no gene match: 1. This CDR3 is built from 13 residues. CDR1 SQVTM and CDR2 ANQGSEA come from the germline V gene. The CDR3 DNA reads TGCAGCGTTGAGGGGACAGCTAACTATGGCTACACCTTC. This codes for CSVEGTANYGYTF.

This clone has a handful of counts. The rearrangement links TRBV6-5 to TRBJ2-3; TRBD1 aligns across 10 bases. CDR1 is MNHEY and CDR2 is SVGAGI in the germline V gene. CDR3 length equals 15 residues. V lost 3 bases, J lost 11 bases, and 11 bases stayed unmatched. The CDR3 spells CASSYIVGTGVMQYF. In DNA, the CDR3 is TGTGCCAGCAGTTATATAGTAGGGACAGGGGTTATGCAGTATTTT.

This rearrangement joins TRBV5-1 to TRBJ2-1; 10 bases are a match to TRBD1. Trimming removed 4 bases from V and 8 bases from J; junction bases left unmatched: 6. Germline CDR1 reads SGHRS; CDR2 reads YFSETQ. The CDR3 is 14 amino acids. In nucleotides, the CDR3 is TGCGCCAGCAGCCCGGACAGGGGGGGCGATGAGCAGTTCTTC. This translates into CASSPDRGGDEQFF.

The chain employs TRBV6-2 or TRBV6-3 and TRBJ2-7; D not certain. Per germline, CDR1 MNHEY and CDR2 SVGEGT. This CDR3 region has 14 residues. Trimming took off 2 bases at V and 0 bases at J, with 8 bases between the two ends. The CDR3, as DNA: TGTGCCAGCAGTTACCTCCTCTTCTCCTACGAGCAGTACTTC. It encodes CASSYLLFSYEQYF.

The J gene is TRBJ1-1, the V gene TRBV11-1; the D gene is possibly TRBD1 (6 bases). This CDR3 contains 14 residues. The germline V and J ends were trimmed by 3 bases and 0 bases, with 8 bases remaining between them. From germline, CDR1 is SGHAT and CDR2 FQDESV (reference sequence). The chain's CDR3 is CASSLRGLNTEAFF. The DNA for the CDR3 is TGTGCCAGCAGCTTGCGGGGGCTGAACACTGAAGCTTTCTTT. Supplemented by reference TRBV11-1 and TRBJ1-1, the full variable domain reads EAEVAQSPRYKITEKSQAVAFWCDPISGHATLYWYRQILGQGPELLVQFQDESVVDDSQLPKDRFSAERLKGVDSTLKIQPAELGDSAMYLCASSLRGLNTEAFFGQGTRLTVV.

The rearrangement links TRBV5-4 to TRBJ1-2; 7 positions agree with TRBD1. V was clipped by 0 bases and J by 5 bases; unmatched bases: 4. The length of the CDR3 is 14 residues. The germline CDR1 and CDR2 sequences are SGHNT and YYREEE (reference sequence). CDR3 protein: CASSLADRVYGYTF. CDR3 bases: TGTGCCAGCAGCTTGGCCGACAGGGTATATGGCTACACCTTC. Looking up the rest from reference TRBV5-4 and TRBJ1-2 gives the full variable domain: ETGVTQSPTHLIKTRGQQVTLRCSSQSGHNTVSWYQQALGQGPQFIFQYYREEENGRGNFPPRFSGLQFPNYSSELNVNALELDDSALYLCASSLADRVYGYTFGSGTRLTVV.